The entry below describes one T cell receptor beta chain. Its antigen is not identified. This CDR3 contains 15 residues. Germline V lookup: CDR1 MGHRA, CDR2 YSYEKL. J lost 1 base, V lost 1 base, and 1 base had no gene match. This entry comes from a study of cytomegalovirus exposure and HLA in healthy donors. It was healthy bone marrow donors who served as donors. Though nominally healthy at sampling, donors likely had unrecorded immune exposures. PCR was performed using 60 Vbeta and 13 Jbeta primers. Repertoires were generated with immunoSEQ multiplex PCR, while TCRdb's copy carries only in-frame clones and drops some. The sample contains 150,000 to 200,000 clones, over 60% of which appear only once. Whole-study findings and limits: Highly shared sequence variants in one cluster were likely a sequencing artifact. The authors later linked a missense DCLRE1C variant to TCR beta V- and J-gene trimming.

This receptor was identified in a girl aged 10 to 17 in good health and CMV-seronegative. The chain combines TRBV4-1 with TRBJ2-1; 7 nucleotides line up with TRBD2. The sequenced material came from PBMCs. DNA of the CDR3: TGCGCCAGCAGCCAAGGAGCGGGATCCTACAATGAGCAGTTCTTC. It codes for CASSQGAGSYNEQFF.